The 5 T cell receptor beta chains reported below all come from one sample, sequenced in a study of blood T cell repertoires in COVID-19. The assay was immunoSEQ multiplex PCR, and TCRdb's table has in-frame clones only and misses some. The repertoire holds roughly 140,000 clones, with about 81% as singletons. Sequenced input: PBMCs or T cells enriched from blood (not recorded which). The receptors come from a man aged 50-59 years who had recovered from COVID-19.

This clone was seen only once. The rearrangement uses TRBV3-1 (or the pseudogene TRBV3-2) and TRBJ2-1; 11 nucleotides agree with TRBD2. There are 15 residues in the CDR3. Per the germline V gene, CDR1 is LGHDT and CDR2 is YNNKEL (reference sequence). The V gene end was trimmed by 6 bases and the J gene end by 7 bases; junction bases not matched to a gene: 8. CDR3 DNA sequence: TGTGCCAGCAGGTTTATAGCGGGGGGGCAGAATGAGCAGTTCTTC. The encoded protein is CASRFIAGGQNEQFF.

The CDR3 region is CASSQGQGRGNTIYF. The CDR3 coding sequence is TGCGCCAGCAGCCAAGGACAGGGAAGGGGAAACACCATATATTTT. This sequence joins TRBV4-1 and TRBJ1-3, with 7 bases identical to TRBD1. V was pared by 1 base and J by 4 bases, with 4 bases of the junction left unmatched. Germline V lookup: CDR1 MGHRA, CDR2 YSYEKL. CDR3 length: 15 residues.

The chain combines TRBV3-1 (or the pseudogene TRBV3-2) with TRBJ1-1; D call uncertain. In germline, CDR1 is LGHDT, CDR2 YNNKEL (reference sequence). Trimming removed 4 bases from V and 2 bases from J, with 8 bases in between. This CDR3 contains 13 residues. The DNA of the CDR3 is TGTGCCAGCAGCCCCTCCTCTAACACTGAAGCTTTCTTT. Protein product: CASSPSSNTEAFF.

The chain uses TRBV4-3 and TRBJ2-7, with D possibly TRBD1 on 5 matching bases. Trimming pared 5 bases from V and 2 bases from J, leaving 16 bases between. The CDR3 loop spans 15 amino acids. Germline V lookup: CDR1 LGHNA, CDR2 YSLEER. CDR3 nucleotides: TGCGCCAGCAGCTTAGACAGAATATATACCTACGAGCAGTACTTC. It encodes CASSLDRIYTYEQYF.

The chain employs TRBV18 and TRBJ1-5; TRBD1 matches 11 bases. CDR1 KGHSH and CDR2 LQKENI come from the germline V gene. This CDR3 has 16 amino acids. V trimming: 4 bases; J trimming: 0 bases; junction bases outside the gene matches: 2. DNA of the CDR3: TGTGCCAGCTCACTCGGGACAGGGGGTAGCAATCAGCCCCAGCATTTT. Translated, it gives CASSLGTGGSNQPQHF. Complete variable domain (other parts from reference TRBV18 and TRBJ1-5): NAGVMQNPRHLVRRRGQEARLRCSPMKGHSHVYWYRQLPEEGLKFMVYLQKENIIDESGMPKERFSAEFPKEGPSILRIQQVVRGDSAAYFCASSLGTGGSNQPQHFGDGTRLSIL.